What follows is one TCR beta chain and its context. These data are taken from a study of STAT5B mutations in CD4+ large granular lymphocyte leukemia. This table comes from immunoSEQ multiplex PCR, and its TCRdb copy is limited to in-frame clones, with some not included. The sample has more than 4,000 clones; 85% to 90% are singletons. V was shortened by 1 base and J by 8 bases, with 16 bases between the two germline ends. CDR3 length: 15 residues. Per the germline V gene, CDR1 is MNHNS and CDR2 is SASEGT. Sequencing used PBMCs. The rearrangement links TRBV6-1 to TRBJ2-3; a weak D match, TRBD2 (7 bases). This receptor was taken from a man aged 40-50 years with CD4+ T-cell large granular lymphocyte leukemia. CDR3 in DNA: TGTGCCAGCAGTGAAGAGGGGGGGCGGGCAGGTACGCAGTATTTT. Translation: CASSEEGGRAGTQYF.